Below are 10 T cell receptor beta chains sequenced from a single sample in a study of identical twins. TCRdb recomputed calls from the 5' RACE reads with MiXCR, one row per CDR3 protein. The profile shows roughly 690,000 distinct CDR3 sequences, around 6% of them singletons. Input material: naive T cells sorted from blood. Receptor source: a man between 18 and 29 years old in good health.

V gene TRBV2 combines with J gene TRBJ2-1; 9 bases agree with TRBD2. Looked up from germline, CDR1 is SNHLY and CDR2 is FYNNEI. CDR3 size: 16 residues. J gave up 6 bases and V 6 bases, and 12 bases lay outside the gene matches. CDR3 nucleotides: TGTGCCAGCAGATGGTTAGCGGGAGAAAACGGCAATGAGCAGTTCTTC. This sequence encodes CASRWLAGENGNEQFF.

The V call is TRBV10-3, the J call TRBJ1-1, with TRBD1 as a possible D gene (5 bases). V lost 6 bases and J 10 bases, leaving 12 bases between the germline ends. The CDR3 covers 11 residues. Germline V CDR1 and CDR2: ENHRY, SYGVKD. In DNA form, the CDR3 reads TGTGCCATCAGCTCCGGGACGGGAGCTTTCTTT. It codes for CAISSGTGAFF.

The sample holds many counts of this clonotype. The chain couples TRBV4-2 to TRBJ2-1, with 12 bases that match TRBD2. Germline-derived CDR1 and CDR2 are LGHNA and YNFKEQ. J was trimmed by 4 bases and V by 2 bases; bases with no gene match: 3. There are 16 residues in the CDR3. CDR3 protein: CASSQWTSGAYNEQFF. CDR3 bases: TGTGCCAGCAGCCAATGGACTAGCGGGGCATACAATGAGCAGTTCTTC.

This clonotype was observed a handful of times. The rearrangement links TRBV29-1 to TRBJ2-1; D is uncertain. This CDR3 is 10 amino acids long. From germline, CDR1 is SQVTM and CDR2 ANQGSEA. V was pared by 4 bases and J by 9 bases, with 7 bases between. For the CDR3, the DNA is TGCAGCGTTGCCAGCAGTGAGCAGTTCTTC. Its protein is CSVASSEQFF.

This clonotype has just a few counts. The chain has TRBV7-2 and TRBJ2-5; D is uncertain. From germline, CDR1 is SGHTA and CDR2 FQGNSA. CDR3 length equals 13 residues. V was pared by 2 bases and J by 4 bases, with 8 bases between. CDR3 DNA sequence: TGTGCCAGCAGCTTAACCCCCCGAGAGACCCAGTACTTC. Amino acid sequence: CASSLTPRETQYF.

This clonotype was observed at least ten times. The gene calls are TRBV29-1 and TRBJ1-2; D call uncertain. CDR1 and CDR2 from the germline V gene are SQVTM and ANQGSEA. The CDR3 covers 15 residues. V was shortened by 3 bases and J by 7 bases, with 21 bases between the two germline ends. CDR3 nucleotides: TGCAGCGTTGAGGGCGCCGAGGGTAATGAGGGTGGCTACACCTTC. Amino acid sequence: CSVEGAEGNEGGYTF.

This clonotype has at least ten counts. The rearrangement joins TRBV4-1 to TRBJ1-1; D gene ambiguous. Germline V CDR1 and CDR2: MGHRA, YSYEKL. The CDR3 is made up of 15 amino acids. With 0 bases removed from V and 1 base from J, the gap between germline ends came to 9 bases. As DNA, the CDR3 is TGCGCCAGCAGCCAAGATAGGTGGCCGAACACTGAAGCTTTCTTT. Translated: CASSQDRWPNTEAFF.

The J gene is TRBJ2-1, the V gene TRBV7-8, with TRBD2 identical over 11 bases. V lost 1 base and J lost 0; bases outside the gene matches: 8. This CDR3 comprises 19 residues. The germline V gene encodes CDR1 SGHVS and CDR2 FQNEAQ. The CDR3 DNA reads TGTGCCAGCAGCTTAGGGCGGACTAGCGGGTTCAGCTCCTACAATGAGCAGTTCTTC. Translation gives CASSLGRTSGFSSYNEQFF.

This clonotype was counted many times. The chain couples TRBV6-2 or TRBV6-3 to TRBJ2-7; 9 bases match TRBD2. V shed 0 bases and J 6 bases; nucleotides not matched to a gene: 0. CDR3 length: 13 residues. Germline CDR1 and CDR2: MNHEY and SVGEGT. CDR3 sequence reads: CASSYSTSGEQYF. In DNA form, the CDR3 reads TGTGCCAGCAGTTACTCGACTAGCGGCGAGCAGTACTTC.

The table lists this clonotype with many counts. This chain uses TRBV20-1 with TRBJ2-2; D call uncertain. This CDR3 comprises 14 residues. In germline, CDR1 is DFQATT, CDR2 SNEGSKA (reference sequence). V dropped 1 base and J dropped 1 base, with 7 bases sitting between them. The CDR3 DNA is TGCAGTGCTAGAGGTTTACTGAACACCGGGGAGCTGTTTTTT. Protein product: CSARGLLNTGELFF.